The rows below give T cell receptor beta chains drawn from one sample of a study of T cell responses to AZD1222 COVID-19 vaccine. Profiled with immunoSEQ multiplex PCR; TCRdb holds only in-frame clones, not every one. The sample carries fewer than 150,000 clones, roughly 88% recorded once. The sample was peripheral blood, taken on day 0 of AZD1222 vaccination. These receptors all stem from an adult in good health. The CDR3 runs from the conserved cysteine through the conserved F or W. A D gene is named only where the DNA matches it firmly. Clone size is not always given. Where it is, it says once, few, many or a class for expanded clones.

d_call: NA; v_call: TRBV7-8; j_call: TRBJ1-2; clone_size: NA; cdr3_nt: TGTGCCAGCAGCCCACCCGGGGCGCGCTATGGCTACACCTTC; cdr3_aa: CASSPPGARYGYTF
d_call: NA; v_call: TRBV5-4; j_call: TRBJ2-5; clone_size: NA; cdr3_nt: TGTGCCAGCAGCTTCCCGTACCAAGAGACCCAGTACTTC; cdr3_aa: CASSFPYQETQYF
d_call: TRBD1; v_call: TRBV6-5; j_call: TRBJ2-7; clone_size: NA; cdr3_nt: TGTGCCAGCAGGAGGGGGCTATCCTACGAGCAGTACTTC; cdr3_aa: CASRRGLSYEQYF
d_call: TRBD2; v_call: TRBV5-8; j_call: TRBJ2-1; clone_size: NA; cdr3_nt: TGTGCCAGCAAACCCTTGGGGCTAGCGGGGGGGAGCTCCTACAATGAGCAGTTCTTC; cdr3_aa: CASKPLGLAGGSSYNEQFF
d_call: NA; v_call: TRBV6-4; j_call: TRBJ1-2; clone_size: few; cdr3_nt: TGTGCCAGTACTCGTTTCGGGACATTGGACTATGGCTACACCTTC; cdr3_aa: CASTRFGTLDYGYTF
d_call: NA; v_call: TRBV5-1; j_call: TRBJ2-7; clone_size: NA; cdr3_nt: TGCGCCAGCAGCCCTGTGGGGTTCACGTACGAGCAGTACTTC; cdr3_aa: CASSPVGFTYEQYF
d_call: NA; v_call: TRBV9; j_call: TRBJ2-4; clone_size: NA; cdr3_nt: TGTGCCAGCAGCGCCCCAGGGGGGACGGGTGGCATTCAGTACTTC; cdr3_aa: CASSAPGGTGGIQYF
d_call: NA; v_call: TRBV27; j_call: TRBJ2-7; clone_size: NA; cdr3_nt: TGTGCCAGCAGTTTATCCCGGGGGGCGCGGTACGAGCAGTACTTC; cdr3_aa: CASSLSRGARYEQYF
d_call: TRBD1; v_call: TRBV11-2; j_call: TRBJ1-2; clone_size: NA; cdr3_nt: TGTGCCAGCAGCACCGACAGGGGTTATGGCTACACCTTC; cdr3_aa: CASSTDRGYGYTF
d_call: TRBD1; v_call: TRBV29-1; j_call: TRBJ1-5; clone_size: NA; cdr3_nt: TGCAGCGTTGGGACAGGACATCAGCCCCAGCATTTT; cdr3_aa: CSVGTGHQPQHF
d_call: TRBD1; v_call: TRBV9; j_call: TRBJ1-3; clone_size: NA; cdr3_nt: TGTGCCAGCAGCGTAGGAGACAGGGGGAGAACCATATATTTT; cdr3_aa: CASSVGDRGRTIYF
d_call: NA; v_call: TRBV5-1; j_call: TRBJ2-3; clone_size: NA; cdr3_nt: TGCGCCAGCAGCTCGCCTGGCACAGATACGCAGTATTTT; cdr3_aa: CASSSPGTDTQYF
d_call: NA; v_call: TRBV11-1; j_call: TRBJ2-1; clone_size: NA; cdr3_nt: TGTGCCAGCAGTATCGGGACGGGGGGCCCGATCAATGAGCAGTTCTTC; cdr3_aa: CASSIGTGGPINEQFF
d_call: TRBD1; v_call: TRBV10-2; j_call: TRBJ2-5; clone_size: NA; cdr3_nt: TGCGCCAGCAGTACAGGGGAAGGGTCAGAGACCCAGTACTTC; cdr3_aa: CASSTGEGSETQYF
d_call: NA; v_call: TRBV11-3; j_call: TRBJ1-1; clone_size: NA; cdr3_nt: TGTGCCAGCACCCGAGGGTGGCCCGGTGTTGCGAACACTGAAGCTTTCTTT; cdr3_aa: CASTRGWPGVANTEAFF
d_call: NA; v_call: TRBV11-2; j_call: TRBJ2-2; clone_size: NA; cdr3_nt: TGTGCCAGCAGCCCCAACACCGGGGAGCTGTTTTTT; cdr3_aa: CASSPNTGELFF
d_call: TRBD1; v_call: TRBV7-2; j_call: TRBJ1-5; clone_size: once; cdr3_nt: TGTGCCAGCAGCGACAGGGGAGGGCAGCCCCAGCATTTT; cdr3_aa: CASSDRGGQPQHF
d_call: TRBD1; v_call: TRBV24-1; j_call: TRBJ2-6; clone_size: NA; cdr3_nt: TGTGCCACCAGTACCGGGACAGGGAACTCCAACGTCCTGACTTTC; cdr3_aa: CATSTGTGNSNVLTF
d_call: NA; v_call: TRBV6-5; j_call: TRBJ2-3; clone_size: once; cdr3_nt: TGTGCCAGCAGTTACTCTCTTGGGTACACAGATACGCAGTATTTT; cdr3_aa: CASSYSLGYTDTQYF
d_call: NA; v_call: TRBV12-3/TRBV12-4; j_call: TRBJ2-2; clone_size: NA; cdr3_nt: TGTGCCAGCAGTTACAGCGGGGGGGAGCTGTTTTTT; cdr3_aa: CASSYSGGELFF
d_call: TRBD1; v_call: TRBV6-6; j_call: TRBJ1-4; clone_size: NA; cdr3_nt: TGTGCCAGCAGTTACCCACTGGGGACAGGGGATGAAAAACTGTTTTTT; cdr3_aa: CASSYPLGTGDEKLFF
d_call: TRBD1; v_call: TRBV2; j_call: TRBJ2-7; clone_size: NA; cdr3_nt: TGTGCCAGCCACCAGGACAGGGGCGAGCAGTACTTC; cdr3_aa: CASHQDRGEQYF
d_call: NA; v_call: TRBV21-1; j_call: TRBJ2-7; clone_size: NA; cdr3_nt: TGTGCCAGCAGCAAACACTACGAGCAGTACTTC; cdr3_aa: CASSKHYEQYF
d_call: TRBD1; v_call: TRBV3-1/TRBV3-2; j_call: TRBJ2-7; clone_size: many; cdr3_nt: TGTGCCAGCAGCCAAGTTAACCCCGACAGGGGTGAATACGAGCAGTACTTC; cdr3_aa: CASSQVNPDRGEYEQYF
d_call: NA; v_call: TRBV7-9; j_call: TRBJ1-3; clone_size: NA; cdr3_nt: TGTGCCAGCAGCCCCCCCGGACGCGGGTTCTGGTATTTT; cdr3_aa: CASSPPGRGFWYF
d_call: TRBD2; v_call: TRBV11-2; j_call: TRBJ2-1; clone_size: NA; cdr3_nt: TGTGCCAGCAGCTCTGTAGCGGGGTATTACAATGAGCAGTTCTTC; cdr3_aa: CASSSVAGYYNEQFF
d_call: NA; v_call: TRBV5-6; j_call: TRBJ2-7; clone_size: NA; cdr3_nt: TGTGCCAGCAGCGGGGGGACTGACGGGTTTAGCTCCTACGAGCAGTACTTC; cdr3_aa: CASSGGTDGFSSYEQYF
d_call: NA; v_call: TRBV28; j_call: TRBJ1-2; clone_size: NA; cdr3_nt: TGTGCCAGCAGCAGGAGGGGGGATCGAGGCTACACCTTC; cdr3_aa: CASSRRGDRGYTF
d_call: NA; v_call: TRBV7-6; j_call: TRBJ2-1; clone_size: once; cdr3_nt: TGTGCCAGCAGCCCCTTCTTAGGGGGGGGGTACAATGAGCAGTTCTTC; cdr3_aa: CASSPFLGGGYNEQFF
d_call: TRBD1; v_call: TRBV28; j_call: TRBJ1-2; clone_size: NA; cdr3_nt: TGTGCCAGCAGGCAACCGGGACAGGGCAGGGACTATGGCTACACCTTC; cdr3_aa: CASRQPGQGRDYGYTF
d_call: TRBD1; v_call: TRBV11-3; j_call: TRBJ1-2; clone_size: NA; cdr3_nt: TGTGCCGGGCGCCGCCACAGGGGGATTTGTGGCTACACCTTC; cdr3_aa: CAGRRHRGICGYTF
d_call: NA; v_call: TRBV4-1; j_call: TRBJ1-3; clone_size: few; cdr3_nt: TGCGCCAGCAGCCAAGCCCCCACGAGCTCTGGAAACACCATATATTTT; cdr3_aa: CASSQAPTSSGNTIYF
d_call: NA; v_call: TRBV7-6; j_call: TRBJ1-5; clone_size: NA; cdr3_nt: TGTGCCAGCAGCTTGGCACCCACAGTGGCCAGGGGAGTTGAGGGCCAGCCCCAGCATTTT; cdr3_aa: CASSLAPTVARGVEGQPQHF
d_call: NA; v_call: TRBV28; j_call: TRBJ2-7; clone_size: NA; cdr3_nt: TGTGCCAGTCTAAGACAGGCCGGCTCCTACGAGCAGTACTTC; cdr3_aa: CASLRQAGSYEQYF
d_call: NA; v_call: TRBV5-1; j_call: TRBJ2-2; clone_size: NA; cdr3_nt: TGCGCCAGCAGTCCGACGCGGAACACCGGGGAGCTGTTTTTT; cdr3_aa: CASSPTRNTGELFF
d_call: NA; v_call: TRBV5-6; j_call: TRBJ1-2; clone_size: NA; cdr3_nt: TGTGCCAGCACCTTTGGCGGGGGGTTGGACTATGGCTACACCTTC; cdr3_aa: CASTFGGGLDYGYTF
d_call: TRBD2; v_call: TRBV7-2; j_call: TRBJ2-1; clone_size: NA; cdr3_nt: TGTGCCAGCAGCCCGAGGACTAGCGGGGATCGTGATGAGCAGTTCTTC; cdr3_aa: CASSPRTSGDRDEQFF
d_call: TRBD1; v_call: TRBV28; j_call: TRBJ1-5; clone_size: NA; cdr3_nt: TGTGCCAGCAGAGATCAGGGGGCTCAGCCCCAGCATTTT; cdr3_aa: CASRDQGAQPQHF
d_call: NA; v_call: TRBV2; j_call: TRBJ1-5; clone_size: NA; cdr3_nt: TGTGCCAGCAGTGGAACAGGGAGCAATCAGCCCCAGCATTTT; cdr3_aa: CASSGTGSNQPQHF
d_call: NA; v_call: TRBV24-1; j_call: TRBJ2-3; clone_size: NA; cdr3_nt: TGTGCCACCAGTGACTCCCGGATCACAGATACGCAGTATTTT; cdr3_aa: CATSDSRITDTQYF
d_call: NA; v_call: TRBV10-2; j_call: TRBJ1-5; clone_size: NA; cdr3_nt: TGCGCCAGCAGTGAGGGCTATAGCAATCAGCCCCAGCATTTT; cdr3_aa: CASSEGYSNQPQHF
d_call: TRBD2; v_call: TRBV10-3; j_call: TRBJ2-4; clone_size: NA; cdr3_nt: TGTGCCATCAGTGAGTCTAGCGGGGGTATCGCCAAAAACATTCAGTACTTC; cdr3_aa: CAISESSGGIAKNIQYF